A single sample is the source of the 8 T cell receptor beta chains below, sequenced in a study of CD8 T cells in ankylosing spondylitis. TCRdb re-derived calls from the 5' RACE reads in MiXCR, one entry per CDR3 protein. Of 250,000 to 350,000 distinct CDR3 sequences in the sample, roughly 20% were seen once. Material: blood, either unsorted or a sorted T cell fraction (not recorded which). The receptors stem from a female donor with ankylosing spondylitis or in good health (not recorded which).

This rearrangement joins TRBV14 to TRBJ2-1; D gene ambiguous. Trimming took 4 bases from V and 0 from J, leaving 10 bases between them. This CDR3 is 15 amino acids long. CDR1 is SGHDN and CDR2 is FVKESK in the germline V gene. CDR3 loop: CASSLDVRSYNEQFF. In DNA, the CDR3 is TGTGCCAGCAGCCTCGACGTGCGCTCCTACAATGAGCAGTTCTTC.

The V gene is TRBV29-1, the J gene TRBJ1-1; no clear D gene. The CDR3 length is 12 residues. The germline gives CDR1 SQVTM, CDR2 ANQGSEA. Trimming pared 8 bases from V and 0 bases from J, leaving 10 bases between. The CDR3: CSSRELNTEAFF. CDR3 DNA: TGCAGCTCAAGAGAGCTGAACACTGAAGCTTTCTTT.

This chain connects TRBV4-3 to TRBJ1-2, with a tentative D call TRBD1 (5 bases). CDR3 length: 14 amino acids. The germline V and J ends were trimmed by 2 bases and 5 bases, with 12 bases remaining between them. The germline V gene has CDR1 LGHNA and CDR2 YSLEER. The CDR3 spells CASSQSVAGYGYTF. CDR3 DNA sequence: TGCGCCAGCAGCCAATCGGTGGCAGGGTATGGCTACACCTTC.

This chain uses TRBV29-1 with TRBJ1-2, with TRBD1 as a possible D gene (6 bases). The CDR3 runs to 11 residues. V was cut by 7 bases and J by 9 bases, with 15 bases left in between. Germline CDR1 and CDR2: SQVTM and ANQGSEA. CDR3 amino acids: CSAGTIKSYTF. In nucleotides, the CDR3 is TGCAGCGCTGGGACAATAAAAAGCTACACCTTC.

Only a few counts were recorded for this clonotype. V is TRBV12-3 or TRBV12-4 and J is TRBJ2-1; 12 bases agree with TRBD2. This CDR3 has 17 amino acids. Trimming at V came to 3 bases and at J to 7 bases, leaving 10 bases not matched to a gene. CDR3 coding DNA: TGTGCCAGCAGTTTCCGGACTAGCGGGAAGGTAGGGAATGAGCAGTTCTTC. Encoded protein: CASSFRTSGKVGNEQFF.

The chain has TRBV20-1 and TRBJ2-7; the match to TRBD1 covers 8 bases. CDR1 is DFQATT and CDR2 is SNEGSKA in the germline V gene (reference sequence). With V trimmed by 6 bases and J by 6 bases, 13 bases remained unmatched. This CDR3 region has 14 residues. CDR3 nucleotide sequence: TGCAGTGCGAGACTGGACAGGGCCTCTGGCGAGCAGTACTTC. Amino acids: CSARLDRASGEQYF.

This clonotype was found a few times. The chain is built from TRBV7-2 and TRBJ2-2, with D unresolved. Germline lookup yields CDR1 SGHTA and CDR2 FQGNSA. There are 13 residues in the CDR3. Trimming left V 5 bases short and J 5 bases short, with 9 bases between. CDR3 nucleotides: TGTGCCAGCAGCCGAATCCCAACCGGGGAGCTGTTTTTT. Protein: CASSRIPTGELFF. Complete variable domain (other parts from reference TRBV7-2 and TRBJ2-2): GAGVSQSPSNKVTEKGKDVELRCDPISGHTALYWYRQSLGQGLEFLIYFQGNSAPDKSGLPSDRFSAERTGGSVSTLTIQRTQQEDSAVYLCASSRIPTGELFFGEGSRLTVL.

The chain uses TRBV7-9 and TRBJ2-7; 12 positions agree with TRBD1. The germline CDR1 and CDR2 sequences are SEHNR and FQNEAQ (reference sequence). J lost 7 bases, V lost 4 bases, and 8 bases had no gene match. CDR3 length: 15 amino acids. This CDR3 reads CASSSRDRGLWEQYF. DNA of the CDR3: TGTGCCAGCAGCTCCCGGGACAGGGGGCTTTGGGAGCAGTACTTC. Supplemented by reference TRBV7-9 and TRBJ2-7, the full variable domain reads DTGVSQNPRHKITKRGQNVTFRCDPISEHNRLYWYRQTLGQGPEFLTYFQNEAQLEKSRLLSDRFSAERPKGSFSTLEIQRTEQGDSAMYLCASSSRDRGLWEQYFGPGTRLTVT.